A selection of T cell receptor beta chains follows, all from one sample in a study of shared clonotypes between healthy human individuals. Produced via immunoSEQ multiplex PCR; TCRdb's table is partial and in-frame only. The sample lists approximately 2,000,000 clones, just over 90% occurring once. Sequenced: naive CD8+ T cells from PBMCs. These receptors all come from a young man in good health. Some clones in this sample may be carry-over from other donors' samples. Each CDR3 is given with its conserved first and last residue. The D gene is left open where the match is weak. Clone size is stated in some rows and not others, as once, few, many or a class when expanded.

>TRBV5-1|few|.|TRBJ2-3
CASSSTGPGADTQYF
TGCGCCAGCAGCTCCACCGGTCCGGGGGCAGATACGCAGTATTTT
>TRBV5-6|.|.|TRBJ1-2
CASSTGQTIYGYTF
TGTGCCAGCAGCACCGGACAGACCATCTATGGCTACACCTTC
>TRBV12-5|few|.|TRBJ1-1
CASGFRGTEAFF
TGTGCTAGTGGTTTCAGGGGCACTGAAGCTTTCTTT
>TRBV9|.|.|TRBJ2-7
CASSVGGSSSYEQYF
TGTGCCAGCAGCGTCGGCGGCTCGAGCTCCTACGAGCAGTACTTC
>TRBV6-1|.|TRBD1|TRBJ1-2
CASSERSSGQGCTF
TGTGCCAGCAGTGAAAGGTCCTCGGGACAGGGGTGCACCTTC
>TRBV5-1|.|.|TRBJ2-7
CASSPVTGHSYEQYF
TGCGCCAGCAGCCCCGTGACAGGACACTCCTACGAGCAGTACTTC
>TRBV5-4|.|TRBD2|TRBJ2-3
CASSLEGRADTQYF
TGTGCCAGCAGCTTGGAAGGGAGGGCAGATACGCAGTATTTT
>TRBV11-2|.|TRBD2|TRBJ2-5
CASSLEGPPGGTQYF
TGTGCCAGCAGCTTGGAGGGACCGCCGGGGGGGACCCAGTACTTC
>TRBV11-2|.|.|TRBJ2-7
CASSLPPGFEQYF
TGTGCCAGCAGCCTCCCCCCGGGCTTTGAGCAGTACTTC
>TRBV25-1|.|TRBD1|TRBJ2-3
CASSETGRGTDTQYF
TGTGCCAGCAGTGAGACAGGGCGGGGCACAGATACGCAGTATTTT
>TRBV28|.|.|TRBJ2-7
CASSPNWVYEQYF
TGTGCCAGCAGTCCCAACTGGGTTTACGAGCAGTACTTC
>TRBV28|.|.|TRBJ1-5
CASSLYGVRNQPQHF
TGTGCCAGCAGTTTATATGGGGTACGGAATCAGCCCCAGCATTTT
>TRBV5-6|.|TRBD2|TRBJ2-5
CASSLGGLEETQYF
TGTGCCAGCAGCTTGGGGGGACTAGAAGAGACCCAGTACTTC
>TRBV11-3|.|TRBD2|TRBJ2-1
CASSPAGASHTNEQFF
TGTGCCAGCAGCCCAGCGGGGGCGTCTCACACGAATGAGCAGTTCTTC
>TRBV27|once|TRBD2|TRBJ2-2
CASSFSPGGATGELFF
TGTGCCAGCAGTTTCTCCCCGGGAGGTGCCACCGGGGAGCTGTTTTTT
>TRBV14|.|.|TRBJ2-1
CASSLIGGAVYNEQFF
TGTGCCAGCAGCCTCATAGGCGGGGCGGTTTACAATGAGCAGTTCTTC
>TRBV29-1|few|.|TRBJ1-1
CSVDFGTGRGAFF
TGCAGCGTTGATTTTGGAACGGGGCGCGGAGCTTTCTTT
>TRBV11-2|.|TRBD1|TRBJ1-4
CASSVGGFRTGRSNEKLFF
TGTGCCAGCAGCGTCGGGGGATTTCGGACAGGGCGATCGAATGAAAAACTGTTTTTT
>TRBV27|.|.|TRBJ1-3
CASGVPGNTIYF
TGTGCCAGCGGGGTACCTGGAAACACCATATATTTT
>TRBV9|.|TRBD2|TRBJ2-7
CASSATGTSGSRGYEQYF
TGTGCCAGCAGCGCCACCGGGACTAGCGGGAGCCGCGGCTACGAGCAGTACTTC
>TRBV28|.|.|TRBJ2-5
CASSPGVKETQYF
TGTGCCAGCAGTCCGGGAGTGAAAGAGACCCAGTACTTC
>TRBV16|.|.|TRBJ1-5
CASSQSTARNQPQHF
TGTGCCAGCAGCCAATCCACGGCCCGCAATCAGCCCCAGCATTTT
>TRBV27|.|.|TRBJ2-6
CASSLSPGAGANVLTF
TGTGCCAGCAGTTTAAGTCCTGGGGCCGGGGCCAACGTCCTGACTTTC
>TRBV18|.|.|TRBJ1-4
CASSPSRDPATNEKLFF
TGTGCCAGCTCACCAAGCAGGGACCCGGCAACTAATGAAAAACTGTTTTTT
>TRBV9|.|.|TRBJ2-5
CASSVGGTQETQYF
TGTGCCAGCAGCGTAGGCGGGACTCAAGAGACCCAGTACTTC
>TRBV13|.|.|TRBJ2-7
CASSSSSQGHYEQYF
TGTGCCAGCAGCTCATCGTCGCAGGGCCACTACGAGCAGTACTTC
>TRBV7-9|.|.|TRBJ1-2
CASSLGAREASGYTF
TGTGCCAGCAGCTTAGGGGCCAGGGAGGCCTCTGGCTACACCTTC
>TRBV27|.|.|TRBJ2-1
CASSSSDEQFF
TGTGCCAGCAGTTCCTCGGACGAGCAGTTCTTC
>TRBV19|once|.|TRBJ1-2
CASSHPDGNYGYTF
TGTGCCAGTAGCCACCCCGACGGAAACTATGGCTACACCTTC
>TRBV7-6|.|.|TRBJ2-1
CASSLSGAYNEQFF
TGTGCCAGCAGCTTATCAGGGGCCTACAATGAGCAGTTCTTC
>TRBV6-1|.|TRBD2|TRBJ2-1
CASSDRLAGGLHEQFF
TGTGCCAGCAGTGATCGACTAGCGGGAGGGTTGCATGAGCAGTTCTTC
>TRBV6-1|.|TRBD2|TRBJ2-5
CASSEAMIAGGVKETQYF
TGTGCCAGCAGTGAAGCGATGATAGCGGGAGGGGTTAAAGAGACCCAGTACTTC
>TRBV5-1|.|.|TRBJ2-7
CASRPRGGPTYEQYF
TGCGCCAGCAGGCCTAGGGGGGGCCCGACCTACGAGCAGTACTTC
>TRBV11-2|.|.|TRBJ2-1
CASSVGVYEQFF
TGTGCCAGCAGCGTCGGAGTCTATGAGCAGTTCTTC
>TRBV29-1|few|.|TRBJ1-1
CSVSAVGVNTEAFF
TGCAGCGTCTCTGCTGTTGGGGTGAACACTGAAGCTTTCTTT
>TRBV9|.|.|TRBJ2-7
CASSVASRVKSSYEQYF
TGTGCCAGCAGCGTAGCGTCGCGGGTGAAAAGCTCCTACGAGCAGTACTTC
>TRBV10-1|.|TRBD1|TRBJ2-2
CASSEYRGPNTGELFF
TGCGCCAGCAGTGAGTACAGGGGCCCGAACACCGGGGAGCTGTTTTTT
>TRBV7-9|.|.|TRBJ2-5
CASSLRAGQQETQYF
TGTGCCAGCAGCTTAAGGGCGGGACAACAAGAGACCCAGTACTTC
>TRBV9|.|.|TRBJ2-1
CASSVEGGYNEQFF
TGTGCCAGCAGCGTAGAAGGAGGCTACAATGAGCAGTTCTTC
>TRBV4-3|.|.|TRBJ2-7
CASSQNLGGGSTYEQYF
TGCGCCAGCAGCCAAAACCTGGGTGGTGGAAGCACCTACGAGCAGTACTTC
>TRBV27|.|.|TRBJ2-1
CASSQRQVRYNEQFF
TGTGCCAGCAGCCAACGACAGGTTAGATACAATGAGCAGTTCTTC
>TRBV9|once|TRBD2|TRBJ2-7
CASSPSGASSYEQYF
TGTGCCAGCAGTCCTAGCGGGGCAAGCTCCTACGAGCAGTACTTC
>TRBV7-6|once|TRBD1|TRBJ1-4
CASSLLRQGREKLFF
TGTGCCAGCAGCTTATTAAGACAGGGTAGGGAAAAACTGTTTTTT
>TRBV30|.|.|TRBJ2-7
CAWSTATVIRSEQYF
TGTGCCTGGAGTACCGCGACAGTCATCCGATCCGAGCAGTACTTC
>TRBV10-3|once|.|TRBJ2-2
CAISPNKGRNTGELFF
TGTGCCATCAGTCCTAATAAAGGGAGGAACACCGGGGAGCTGTTTTTT
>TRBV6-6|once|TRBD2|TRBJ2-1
CASSRTSGRLYNEQFF
TGTGCCAGCAGCCGGACTAGCGGTCGACTCTACAATGAGCAGTTCTTC
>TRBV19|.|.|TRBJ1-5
CASSIFGGSGDYGDQPQHF
TGTGCCAGTAGTATATTCGGTGGGTCGGGGGACTATGGGGATCAGCCCCAGCATTTT
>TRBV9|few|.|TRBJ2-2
CASSVPPGELFF
TGTGCCAGCAGCGTCCCCCCAGGGGAGCTGTTTTTT
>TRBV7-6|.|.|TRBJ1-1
CASSPRSGQNTEAFF
TGTGCCAGCAGCCCTCGCTCGGGGCAGAACACTGAAGCTTTCTTT
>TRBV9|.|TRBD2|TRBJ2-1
CASSGGTSGSLYNEQFF
TGTGCCAGCAGCGGGGGGACTAGCGGGAGCTTATACAATGAGCAGTTCTTC
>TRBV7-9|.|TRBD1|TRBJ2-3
CASSGSGTGETQYF
TGTGCCAGCAGCGGAAGCGGGACAGGGGAGACGCAGTATTTT
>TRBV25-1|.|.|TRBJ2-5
CASSEGWEQYF
TGTGCCAGCAGTGAGGGTTGGGAGCAGTACTTC
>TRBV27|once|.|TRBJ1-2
CASSPRWDDYGYTF
TGTGCCAGCAGCCCAAGGTGGGATGACTATGGCTACACCTTC